This T cell receptor beta chain was recorded in a study of T cells in localized non-small cell lung cancer. Study-wide findings and caveats: Those with higher blood T cell density had longer overall survival. Adjacent lung held a median approximately 57 of the top 100 tumor clones.

The V and J ends lost 3 bases and 4 bases, in that order; junction bases with no gene match: 12. CDR1 is SGHVS and CDR2 is FQNEAQ in the germline V gene. The CDR3 is 18 amino acids. Sequenced by immunoSEQ multiplex PCR; TCRdb stores in-frame clones only, minus some. The sample shows about 77,000 clones, approximately 90% of them seen only once. Concerning this clone: Its cognate antigen is unknown.

The input for sequencing was peripheral blood, taken before any cancer treatment. The chain has TRBV7-8 and TRBJ2-2; TRBD2 agrees at 9 bases. The receptor's source is a woman aged 35 to 69 with stage I squamous cell lung carcinoma. The CDR3 sequence is CASSFQGGVAGATGELFF. As DNA, the CDR3 is TGTGCCAGCAGCTTCCAGGGAGGGGTAGCGGGGGCCACCGGGGAGCTGTTTTTT.